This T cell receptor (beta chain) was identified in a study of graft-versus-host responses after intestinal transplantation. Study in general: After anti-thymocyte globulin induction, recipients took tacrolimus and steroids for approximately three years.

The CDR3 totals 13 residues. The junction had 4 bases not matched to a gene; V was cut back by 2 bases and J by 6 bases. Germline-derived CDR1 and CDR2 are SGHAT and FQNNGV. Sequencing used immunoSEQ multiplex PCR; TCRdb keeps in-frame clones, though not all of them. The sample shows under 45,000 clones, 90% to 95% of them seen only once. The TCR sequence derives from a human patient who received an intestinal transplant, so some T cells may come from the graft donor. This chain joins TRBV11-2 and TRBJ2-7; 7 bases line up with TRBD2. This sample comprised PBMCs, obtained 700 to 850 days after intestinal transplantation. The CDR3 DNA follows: TGTGCCAGCAGCTTACGAGGGGAGGGCGAGCAGTACTTC. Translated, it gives CASSLRGEGEQYF.